Sequencing of this T cell receptor beta chain was carried out in a study of blood T cell repertoires in COVID-19. The wider study: Acute and convalescent COVID-19 samples came from the United States, Italy and Spain.

Repertoires were generated with immunoSEQ multiplex PCR, while TCRdb's copy carries only in-frame clones and drops some. This table has about 100,000 clones, about 90% appearing once. Trimming left V 4 bases short and J 9 bases short, with 17 bases between. The CDR3 totals 15 residues. Germline V gene sequence: CDR1 SGHRS, CDR2 YFSETQ. Sequencing used peripheral blood. V and J are TRBV5-1 and TRBJ1-6; a weak D match, TRBD1 (6 bases). The TCR comes from a man aged 25 to 45 in a cohort sampled during active COVID-19. The CDR3: CASSPPGASSSPLHF. The DNA of the CDR3 is TGCGCCAGCAGCCCCCCAGGGGCTTCGAGTTCACCCCTCCACTTT.